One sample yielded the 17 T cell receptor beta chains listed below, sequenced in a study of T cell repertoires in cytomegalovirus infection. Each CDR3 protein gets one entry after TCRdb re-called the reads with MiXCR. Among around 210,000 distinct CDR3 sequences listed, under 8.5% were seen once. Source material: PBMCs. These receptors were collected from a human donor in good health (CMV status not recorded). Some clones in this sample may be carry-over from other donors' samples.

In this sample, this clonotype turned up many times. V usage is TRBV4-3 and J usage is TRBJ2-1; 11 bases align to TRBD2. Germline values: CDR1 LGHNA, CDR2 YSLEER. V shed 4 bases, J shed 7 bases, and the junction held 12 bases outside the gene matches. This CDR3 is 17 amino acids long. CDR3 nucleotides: TGCGCCAGCAGCCTATTGTCTAGCGGGGGGCCCAATAATGAGCAGTTCTTC. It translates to CASSLLSSGGPNNEQFF.

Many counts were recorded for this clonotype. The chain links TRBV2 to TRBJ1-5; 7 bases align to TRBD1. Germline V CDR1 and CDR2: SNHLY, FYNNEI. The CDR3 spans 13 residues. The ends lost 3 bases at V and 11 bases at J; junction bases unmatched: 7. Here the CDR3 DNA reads TGTGCCAGCAGTGATTCAGGGGGTCGGGCCCAGCATTTT. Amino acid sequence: CASSDSGGRAQHF.

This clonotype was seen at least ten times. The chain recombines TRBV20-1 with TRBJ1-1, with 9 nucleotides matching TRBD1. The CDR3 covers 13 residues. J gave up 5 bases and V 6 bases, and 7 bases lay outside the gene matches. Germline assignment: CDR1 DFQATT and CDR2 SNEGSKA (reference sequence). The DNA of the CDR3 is TGCAGTGCAACACAGGGGGCGAGGACTGAAGCTTTCTTT. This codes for CSATQGARTEAFF.

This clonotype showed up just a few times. This chain's CDR3 is CASSSKGQGWNTEAFF. CDR3 sequence (DNA): TGCGCCAGCAGCTCTAAGGGGCAGGGATGGAACACTGAAGCTTTCTTT. This chain uses TRBV5-1 with TRBJ1-1, with a weak D call TRBD1 (5 bases). The V gene's germline CDR1 is SGHRS and CDR2 YFSETQ. The germline V and J ends were trimmed by 3 bases and 1 base, with 16 bases remaining between them. CDR3 length equals 16 residues. Using reference TRBV5-1 and TRBJ1-1 for the parts outside the CDR3, the full variable domain is KAGVTQTPRYLIKTRGQQVTLSCSPISGHRSVSWYQQTPGQGLQFLFEYFSETQRNKGNFPGRFSGRQFSNSRSEMNVSTLELGDSALYLCASSSKGQGWNTEAFFGQGTRLTVV.

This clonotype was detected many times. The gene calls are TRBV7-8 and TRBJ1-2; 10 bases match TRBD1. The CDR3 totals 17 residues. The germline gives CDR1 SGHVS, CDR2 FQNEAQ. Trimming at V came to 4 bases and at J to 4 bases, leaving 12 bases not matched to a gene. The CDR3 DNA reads TGTGCCAGCAGCTCCAAGACAGGGGGCGGTTTCATCTATGGCTACACCTTC. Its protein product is CASSSKTGGGFIYGYTF.

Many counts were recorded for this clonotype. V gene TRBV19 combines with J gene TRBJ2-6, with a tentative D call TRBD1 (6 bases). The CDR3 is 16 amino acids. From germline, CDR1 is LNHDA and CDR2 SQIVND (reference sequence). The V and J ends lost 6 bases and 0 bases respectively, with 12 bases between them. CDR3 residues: CASREKGGSGANVLTF. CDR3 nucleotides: TGTGCCAGTAGAGAGAAAGGGGGCTCTGGGGCCAACGTCCTGACTTTC.

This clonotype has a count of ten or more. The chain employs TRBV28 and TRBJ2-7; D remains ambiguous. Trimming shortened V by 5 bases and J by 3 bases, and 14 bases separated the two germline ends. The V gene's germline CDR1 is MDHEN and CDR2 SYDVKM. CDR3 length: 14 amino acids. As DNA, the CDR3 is TGTGCCAGCAGTGGTGGTGGGTGGGGCTACGAGCAGTACTTC. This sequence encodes CASSGGGWGYEQYF.

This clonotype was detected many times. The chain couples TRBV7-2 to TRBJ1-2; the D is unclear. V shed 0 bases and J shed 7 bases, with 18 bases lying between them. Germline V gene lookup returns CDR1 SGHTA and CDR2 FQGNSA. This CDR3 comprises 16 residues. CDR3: CASSLAQGPRTGGYTF. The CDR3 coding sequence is TGTGCCAGCAGCTTAGCGCAAGGGCCGAGAACTGGTGGCTACACCTTC.

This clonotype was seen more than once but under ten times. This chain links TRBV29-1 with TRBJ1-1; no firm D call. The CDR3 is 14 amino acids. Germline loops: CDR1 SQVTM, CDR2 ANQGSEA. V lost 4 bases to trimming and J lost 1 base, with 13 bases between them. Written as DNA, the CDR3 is TGCAGCGTTGCGGTTGGGCCGACGAACACTGAAGCTTTCTTT. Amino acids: CSVAVGPTNTEAFF.

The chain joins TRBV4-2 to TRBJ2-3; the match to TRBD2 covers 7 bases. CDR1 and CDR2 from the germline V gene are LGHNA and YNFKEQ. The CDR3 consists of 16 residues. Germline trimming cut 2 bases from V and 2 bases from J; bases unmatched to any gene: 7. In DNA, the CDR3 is TGTGCCAGCAGCCAACGCGGGGGACCGCCCACAGATACGCAGTATTTT. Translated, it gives CASSQRGGPPTDTQYF.

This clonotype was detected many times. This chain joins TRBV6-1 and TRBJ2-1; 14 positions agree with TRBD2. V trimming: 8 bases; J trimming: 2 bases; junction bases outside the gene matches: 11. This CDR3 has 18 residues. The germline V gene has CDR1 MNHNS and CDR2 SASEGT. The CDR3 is CASLRTSGGKGAYNEQFF. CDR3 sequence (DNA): TGTGCCAGCCTTCGGACTAGCGGGGGGAAGGGGGCCTACAATGAGCAGTTCTTC.

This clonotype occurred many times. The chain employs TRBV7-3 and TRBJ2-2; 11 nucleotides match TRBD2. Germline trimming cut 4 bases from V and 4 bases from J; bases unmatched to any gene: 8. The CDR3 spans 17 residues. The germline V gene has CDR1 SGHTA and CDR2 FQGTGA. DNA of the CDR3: TGTGCCAGCAGCTCCCGTACTAGCGGGGGCTTCACCGGGGAGCTGTTTTTT. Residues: CASSSRTSGGFTGELFF.

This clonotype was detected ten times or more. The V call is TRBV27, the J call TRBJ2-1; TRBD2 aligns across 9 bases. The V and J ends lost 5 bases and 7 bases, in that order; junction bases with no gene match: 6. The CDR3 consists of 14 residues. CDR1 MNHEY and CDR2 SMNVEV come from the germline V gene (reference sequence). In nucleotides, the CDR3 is TGTGCCAGCAGTGGGGGACTAGCTAGGAATGAGCAGTTCTTC. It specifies CASSGGLARNEQFF.

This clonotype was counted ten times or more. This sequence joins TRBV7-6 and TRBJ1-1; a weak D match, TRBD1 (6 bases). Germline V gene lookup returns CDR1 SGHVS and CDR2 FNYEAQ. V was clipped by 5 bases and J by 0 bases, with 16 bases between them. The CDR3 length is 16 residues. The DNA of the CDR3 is TGTGCCAGCAGCAACGACAGGACAGCCTTGAACACTGAAGCTTTCTTT. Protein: CASSNDRTALNTEAFF.

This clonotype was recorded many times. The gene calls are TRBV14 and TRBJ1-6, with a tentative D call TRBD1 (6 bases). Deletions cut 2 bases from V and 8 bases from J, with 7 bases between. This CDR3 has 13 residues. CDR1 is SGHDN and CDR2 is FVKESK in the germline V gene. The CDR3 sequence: CASSQNRDSPLHF. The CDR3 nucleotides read TGTGCCAGCAGCCAAAACAGGGATTCACCCCTCCACTTT.

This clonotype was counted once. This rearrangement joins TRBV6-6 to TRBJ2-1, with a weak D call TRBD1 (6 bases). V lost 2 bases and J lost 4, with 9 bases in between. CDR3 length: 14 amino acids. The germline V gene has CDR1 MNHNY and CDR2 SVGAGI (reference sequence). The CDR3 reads CASSYEGQYNEQFF. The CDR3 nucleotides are TGTGCCAGCAGTTACGAAGGACAGTACAATGAGCAGTTCTTC.

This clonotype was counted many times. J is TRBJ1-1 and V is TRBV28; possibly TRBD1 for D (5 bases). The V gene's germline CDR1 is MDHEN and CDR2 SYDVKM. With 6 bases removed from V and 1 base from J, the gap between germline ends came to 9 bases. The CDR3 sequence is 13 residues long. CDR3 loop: CASRGTANTEAFF. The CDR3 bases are TGTGCCAGCAGAGGGACGGCGAACACTGAAGCTTTCTTT.